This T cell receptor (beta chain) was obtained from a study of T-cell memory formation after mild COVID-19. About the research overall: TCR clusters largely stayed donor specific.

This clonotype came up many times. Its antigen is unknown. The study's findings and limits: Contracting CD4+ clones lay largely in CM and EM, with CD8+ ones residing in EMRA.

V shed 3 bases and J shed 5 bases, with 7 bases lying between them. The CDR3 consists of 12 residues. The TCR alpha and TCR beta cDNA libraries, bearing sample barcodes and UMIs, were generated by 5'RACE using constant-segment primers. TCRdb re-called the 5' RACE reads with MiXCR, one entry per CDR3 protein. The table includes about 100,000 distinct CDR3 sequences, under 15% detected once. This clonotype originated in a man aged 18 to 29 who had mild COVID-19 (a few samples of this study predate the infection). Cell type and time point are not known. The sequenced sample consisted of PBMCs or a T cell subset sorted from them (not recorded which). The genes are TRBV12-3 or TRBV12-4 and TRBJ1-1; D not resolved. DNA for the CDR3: TGTGCCAGCAGTTTTAGCGGGACTGAAGCTTTCTTT. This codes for CASSFSGTEAFF.